One and the same sample provided the 27 T cell receptor beta chains below, sequenced in a study of cytomegalovirus exposure and HLA in healthy donors. The repertoire was sequenced with immunoSEQ multiplex PCR; TCRdb's copy has only in-frame clones and lacks some. This sample has roughly 150,000 clones, with more than 75% found just once. The sequenced sample was PBMCs. These TCRs come from a man in his late teens or twenties in good health and CMV-seronegative.

The gene calls are TRBV20-1 and TRBJ2-7; D possibly corresponds to TRBD1 (5 bases). The V end was cut by 5 bases, the J end by 3 bases, with 8 bases between. Germline values: CDR1 DFQATT, CDR2 SNEGSKA (reference sequence). The CDR3 sequence is 11 residues long. In nucleotides, the CDR3 is TGCAGTGCTGCTGACAGCTACGAGCAGTACTTC. Translating gives CSAADSYEQYF.

In its sample, this clone was seen once. The gene calls are TRBV5-6 and TRBJ2-7; TRBD1 might be the D (5 bases). Germline V gene sequence: CDR1 SGHDT, CDR2 YYEEEE. V lost 0 bases, J lost 3 bases, and 7 bases lay in between. The CDR3 is 13 amino acids. As DNA, the CDR3 is TGTGCCAGCAGCTTGGGACAGAGCTACGAGCAGTACTTC. Translating it yields CASSLGQSYEQYF.

This sequence joins TRBV6-5 and TRBJ1-4, with a tentative D call TRBD1 (6 bases). This CDR3 region has 16 residues. Germline lookup yields CDR1 MNHEY and CDR2 SVGAGI. The V gene lost 2 bases and the J gene lost 6 bases, with 16 bases spanning the gap. CDR3 coding DNA: TGTGCCAGCAGTTACCGGGGAGGGGGTCAGGATGAAAAACTGTTTTTT. Translation gives CASSYRGGGQDEKLFF.

CDR3 nucleotide sequence: TGTGCCAGCAGTTACTCGGACAGGGGCGGCGACTATGGCTACACCTTC. The encoded protein is CASSYSDRGGDYGYTF. The rearrangement joins TRBV6-5 to TRBJ1-2, with TRBD1 identical over 9 bases. The germline V gene encodes CDR1 MNHEY and CDR2 SVGAGI. Trimming cost V 0 bases and J 3 bases; bases outside gene matches: 5. The CDR3 has 16 amino acids.

This chain uses TRBV5-6 with TRBJ2-7; 7 bases fit TRBD2. The CDR3 length is 13 residues. CDR1 is SGHDT and CDR2 is YYEEEE in the germline V gene. V was pared by 1 base and J by 7 bases, with 5 bases of the junction left unmatched. The CDR3 loop reads CASSLFPAGEQYF. The CDR3, as DNA: TGTGCCAGCAGCTTGTTCCCAGCGGGAGAGCAGTACTTC.

With respect to this clone: The same CDR3 can be traced to other DNA sequences in this sample. The rearrangement uses TRBV19 and TRBJ1-5; 7 bases map to TRBD1. Germline CDR1 reads LNHDA; CDR2 reads SQIVND (reference sequence). CDR3 length: 13 residues. V trimming: 7 bases; J trimming: 4 bases; junction bases outside the gene matches: 4. CDR3 sequence reads: CASTPGGNQPQHF. DNA for the CDR3: TGTGCCAGTACCCCAGGGGGGAATCAGCCCCAGCATTTT.

The chain joins TRBV7-9 to TRBJ1-4; maybe TRBD1 (6 bases). Germline-derived CDR1 and CDR2 are SEHNR and FQNEAQ (reference sequence). The CDR3 consists of 17 residues. Deletions cut 6 bases from V and 0 bases from J, with 17 bases between. This CDR3 reads CASSSTRGAATNEKLFF. The CDR3, as DNA: TGTGCCAGCAGTTCCACGCGGGGGGCGGCAACTAATGAAAAACTGTTTTTT.

The rearrangement links TRBV5-4 to TRBJ1-1, with 7 bases identical to TRBD1. This CDR3 has 16 amino acids. J was trimmed by 6 bases and V by 4 bases; bases with no gene match: 15. Germline CDR1 and CDR2: SGHNT and YYREEE (reference sequence). CDR3 nucleotide sequence: TGTGCCAGCAGCGTGGGACAGTCCGAGAAAGGCTCTGAAGCTTTCTTT. Translation: CASSVGQSEKGSEAFF.

The chain uses TRBV5-1 and TRBJ1-3; perhaps TRBD1 as D (6 bases). Per germline, CDR1 SGHRS and CDR2 YFSETQ. Between the trimmed V and J ends, which lost 4 bases and 0 bases, there was a span of 8 bases. The CDR3 has 14 amino acids. This CDR3 is CASSIQGSGNTIYF. The CDR3 nucleotides are TGCGCCAGCAGCATACAGGGCTCTGGAAACACCATATATTTT.

CDR3 bases: TGTGCCAGCAGCTCTACAGGAATGGGGCTCTACGAGCAGTACTTC. Translated, it gives CASSSTGMGLYEQYF. The rearrangement links TRBV5-4 to TRBJ2-7; TRBD1 is a possible D gene (5 bases). The V end was cut by 3 bases, the J end by 3 bases, with 16 bases between. The germline gives CDR1 SGHNT, CDR2 YYREEE (reference sequence). This CDR3 has 15 residues.

The rearrangement joins TRBV29-1 to TRBJ2-7, with 9 bases fitting TRBD2. The CDR3 spans 14 residues. After removal of 7 bases from V and 5 bases from J, the junction contained 12 bases not matched to a gene. The germline gives CDR1 SQVTM, CDR2 ANQGSEA. DNA of the CDR3: TGCAGCGCCCGCTCCGCTAGCGGGAACCACGAGCAGTACTTC. This sequence encodes CSARSASGNHEQYF.

The J gene is TRBJ2-2, the V gene TRBV19; 7 bases align to TRBD1. Germline V gene data show CDR1 as LNHDA and CDR2 as SQIVND (reference sequence). Trimming removed 5 bases from V and 0 bases from J; junction bases left unmatched: 6. CDR3 length: 16 amino acids. The CDR3 region has the DNA TGTGCCAGTAGTGGACAGGTTTACGCGAACACCGGGGAGCTGTTTTTT. Residues: CASSGQVYANTGELFF.

This clone was picked up a small number of times. J is TRBJ2-7 and V is TRBV28; D perhaps matches TRBD1 (6 bases). Germline V lookup: CDR1 MDHEN, CDR2 SYDVKM. The CDR3 is 14 amino acids. V lost 7 bases, J lost 12 bases, and 25 bases lay in between. CDR3 protein: CASTQISGTPVGYF. Here the CDR3 DNA reads TGTGCCAGCACCCAGATTTCAGGGACACCCGTTGGGTACTTC.

The J gene is TRBJ2-7, the V gene TRBV4-1; 10 bases fit TRBD1. This CDR3 comprises 16 residues. The J segment lost 2 bases and the V segment lost 1 base, leaving 5 bases of the junction unmatched. From germline, CDR1 is MGHRA and CDR2 YSYEKL. CDR3 coding DNA: TGCGCCAGCAGCCAAGGGGCCGGACAGGGGGCCTACGAGCAGTACTTC. It encodes CASSQGAGQGAYEQYF.

The chain links TRBV4-3 to TRBJ2-7, with D possibly being TRBD1 (5 bases). CDR3 size: 15 residues. The V end lost 0 bases, the J end lost 6 bases, and 15 bases lay between the germline ends. CDR1 and CDR2 (germline): LGHNA, YSLEER. CDR3 in amino acids: CASSQEATGLREQYF. The CDR3 nucleotides are TGCGCCAGCAGCCAAGAGGCTACAGGCCTACGCGAGCAGTACTTC.

In DNA form, the CDR3 reads TGCGCCAGCAGCTACACCGGGACAGGAAACACTGAAGCTTTCTTT. This translates into CASSYTGTGNTEAFF. V and J are TRBV5-1 and TRBJ1-1; 8 nucleotides match TRBD1. The CDR3 has 15 amino acids. CDR1 is SGHRS and CDR2 is YFSETQ in the germline V gene. The V and J ends lost 3 bases and 2 bases, in that order; junction bases with no gene match: 6.

The chain uses TRBV7-2 and TRBJ2-1; D gene uncertain. Germline V lookup: CDR1 SGHTA, CDR2 FQGNSA. This CDR3 is built from 11 residues. V was pared by 10 bases and J by 7 bases, with 11 bases between. CDR3 sequence (DNA): TGTGCCACTTATAGCCGGAATGAGCAGTTCTTC. It is translated as CATYSRNEQFF.

The rearrangement uses TRBV5-6 and TRBJ2-4, with 13 bases matching TRBD2. The germline CDR1 and CDR2 sequences are SGHDT and YYEEEE. This CDR3 is 15 amino acids long. V lost 4 bases to trimming and J lost 9 bases; unmatched junction nucleotides: 7. CDR3 loop: CASSLRTSGSIIQYF. The CDR3 region has the DNA TGTGCCAGCAGCCTCCGGACTAGCGGGAGTATCATTCAGTACTTC.

The genes are TRBV5-6 and TRBJ1-1; the D gene is possibly TRBD1 (5 bases). Germline V gene data show CDR1 as SGHDT and CDR2 as YYEEEE. The length of the CDR3 is 12 residues. V lost 2 bases to trimming and J lost 5 bases, with 7 bases between them. The CDR3, as DNA: TGTGCCAGCAGCTTACAGGAGACTGAAGCTTTCTTT. Translation gives CASSLQETEAFF. Based on the CDR3 plus reference TRBV5-6 and TRBJ1-1, the full variable domain is DAGVTQSPTHLIKTRGQQVTLRCSPKSGHDTVSWYQQALGQGPQFIFQYYEEEERQRGNFPDRFSGHQFPNYSSELNVNALLLGDSALYLCASSLQETEAFFGQGTRLTVV.

The rearrangement uses TRBV5-1 and TRBJ2-2; D possibly corresponds to TRBD1 (5 bases). This CDR3 is 15 amino acids long. Between the trimmed V and J ends, which lost 1 base and 3 bases, there was a span of 10 bases. CDR1 SGHRS and CDR2 YFSETQ come from the germline V gene. Written as DNA, the CDR3 is TGCGCCAGCAGCTTGAGGGGTGGGCACACCGGGGAGCTGTTTTTT. It yields the protein CASSLRGGHTGELFF.

This clone was recorded only once. The chain carries TRBV2 and TRBJ1-5; no clear D. With 3 bases removed from V and 1 base from J, the gap between germline ends came to 10 bases. Per the germline V gene, CDR1 is SNHLY and CDR2 is FYNNEI. There are 15 residues in the CDR3. CDR3 bases: TGTGCCAGCAGTGAGGGAGCTGGGAGCAATCAGCCCCAGCATTTT. Amino acids: CASSEGAGSNQPQHF.

The rearrangement links TRBV27 to TRBJ2-3; TRBD1 matches at 11 bases. This CDR3 has 15 residues. Germline V gene lookup returns CDR1 MNHEY and CDR2 SMNVEV (reference sequence). The junction had 5 bases not matched to a gene; V was cut back by 5 bases and J by 4 bases. CDR3 protein: CASSTGTGGPDTQYF. The DNA for the CDR3 is TGTGCCAGCAGTACCGGGACAGGGGGACCAGATACGCAGTATTTT.

This chain uses TRBV4-1 with TRBJ2-7, with D maybe TRBD2 (7 bases). Germline V lookup: CDR1 MGHRA, CDR2 YSYEKL. This CDR3 has 14 residues. The V end lost 1 base, the J end lost 6 bases, and 13 bases lay between the germline ends. CDR3 DNA: TGCGCCAGCAGCCAAGTACGGGGGGCCGCCGAGCAGTACTTC. Translated: CASSQVRGAAEQYF.

The V and J genes are TRBV6-4 and TRBJ2-4; 7 bases are a match to TRBD2. Germline CDR1 and CDR2: MRHNA and SNTAGT. The CDR3 runs 18 residues. With V trimmed by 0 bases and J by 3 bases, 11 bases remained unmatched. CDR3 amino acids: CASSDSFGRTGGKNIQYF. The CDR3 DNA reads as TGTGCCAGCAGTGACTCTTTTGGGAGGACGGGGGGCAAAAACATTCAGTACTTC.

The rearrangement joins TRBV27 to TRBJ2-3; D perhaps matches TRBD2 (5 bases). The CDR3 length is 16 residues. The germline V and J ends were trimmed by 11 bases and 0 bases, with 21 bases remaining between them. Germline assignment: CDR1 MNHEY and CDR2 SMNVEV (reference sequence). Here the CDR3 DNA reads TGTGCCTCCGGGATTAGCGCCCGCACTAGCACAGATACGCAGTATTTT. It is translated as CASGISARTSTDTQYF.

The CDR3 region is CASSSIRGRVNQPQHF. Written as DNA, the CDR3 is TGTGCCAGCAGTTCGATCAGGGGCAGGGTCAATCAGCCCCAGCATTTT. J is TRBJ1-5 and V is TRBV28; maybe TRBD1 (6 bases). V shed 4 bases and J shed 3 bases, with 16 bases lying between them. The CDR3 spans 16 residues. The germline CDR1 and CDR2 sequences are MDHEN and SYDVKM.

This clone was counted once. The V and J genes are TRBV27 and TRBJ2-1, with 7 nucleotides matching TRBD2. Germline-derived CDR1 and CDR2 are MNHEY and SMNVEV (reference sequence). V was clipped by 5 bases and J by 13 bases; unmatched bases: 5. The CDR3 is made up of 11 amino acids. CDR3: CASSLAAVQFF. Written as DNA, the CDR3 is TGTGCCAGCAGTCTAGCGGCCGTCCAGTTCTTC.